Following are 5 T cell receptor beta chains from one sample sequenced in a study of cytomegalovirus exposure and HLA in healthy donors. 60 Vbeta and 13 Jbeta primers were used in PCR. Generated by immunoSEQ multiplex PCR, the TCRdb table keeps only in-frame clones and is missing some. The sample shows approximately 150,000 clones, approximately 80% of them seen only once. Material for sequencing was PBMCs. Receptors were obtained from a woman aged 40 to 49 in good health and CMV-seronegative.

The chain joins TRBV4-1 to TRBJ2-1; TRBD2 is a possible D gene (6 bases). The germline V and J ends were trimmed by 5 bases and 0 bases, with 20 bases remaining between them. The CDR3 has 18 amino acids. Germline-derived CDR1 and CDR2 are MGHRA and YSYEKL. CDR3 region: CASSGRTSGVSSYNEQFF. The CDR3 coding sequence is TGCGCCAGCAGCGGGCGAACGTCGGGGGTGAGCTCCTACAATGAGCAGTTCTTC.

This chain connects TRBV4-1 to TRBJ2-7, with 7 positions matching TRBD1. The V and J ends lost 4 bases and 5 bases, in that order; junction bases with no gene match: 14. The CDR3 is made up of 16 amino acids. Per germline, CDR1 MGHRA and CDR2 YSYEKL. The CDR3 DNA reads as TGCGCCAGCAGCCGGAACCATGACAGGGACAACGACGAGCAGTACTTC. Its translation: CASSRNHDRDNDEQYF.

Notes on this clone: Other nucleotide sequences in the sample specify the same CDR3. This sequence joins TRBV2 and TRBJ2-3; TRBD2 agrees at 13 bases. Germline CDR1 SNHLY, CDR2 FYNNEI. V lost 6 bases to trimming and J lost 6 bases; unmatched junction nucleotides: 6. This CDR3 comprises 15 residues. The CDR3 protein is CASRGLAGVSDTQYF. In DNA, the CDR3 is TGTGCCAGCAGAGGACTAGCGGGAGTGTCGGATACGCAGTATTTT. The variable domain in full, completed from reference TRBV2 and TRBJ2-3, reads EPEVTQTPSHQVTQMGQEVILRCVPISNHLYFYWYRQILGQKVEFLVSFYNNEISEKSEIFDDQFSVERPDGSNFTLKIRSTKLEDSAMYFCASRGLAGVSDTQYFGPGTRLTVL.

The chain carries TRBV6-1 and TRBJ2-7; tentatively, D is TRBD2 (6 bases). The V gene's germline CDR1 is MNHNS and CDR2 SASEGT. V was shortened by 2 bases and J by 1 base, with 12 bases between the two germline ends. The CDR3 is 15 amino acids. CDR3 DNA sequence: TGTGCCAGCAGTGAATTGGACTACTCATCCTACGAGCAGTACTTC. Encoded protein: CASSELDYSSYEQYF.

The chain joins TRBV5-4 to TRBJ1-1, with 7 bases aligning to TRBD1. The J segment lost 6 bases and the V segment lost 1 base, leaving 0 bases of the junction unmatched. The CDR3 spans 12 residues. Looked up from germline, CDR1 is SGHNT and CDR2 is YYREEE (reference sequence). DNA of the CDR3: TGTGCCAGCAGCTTGACAGGGGCTGAAGCTTTCTTT. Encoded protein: CASSLTGAEAFF.